The text below deals with one T cell receptor beta chain. The target of this receptor is not known. The sample holds no much larger clone one base away, and base qualities are not on file. This sample was taken from a study of T cell responses to AZD1222 COVID-19 vaccine (dated by TCRdb to 2020 to 2022). About the study as a whole: TCR sequencing was performed for 230 to 250 trial participants, of whom 207 were given two doses of AZD1222 and around 25 were given two doses of MenACWY control vaccine. Enrollment into the trials was organized by age into subgroups of 18-55, 56-69 and 70-plus years, and those subgroups contained approximately 160, 26 and 62 TCR-sequenced participants, respectively.

The CDR3 regions of human TCRbeta chains were analyzed by immunosequencing. The authors processed their data as follows. TCRs in the repertoires were matched against a reference library of SARS-CoV-2-specific TCRs that had been generated with the MIRA antigen-specificity platform. Breadth meant the fraction of unique TCRs that were SARS-CoV-2-associated, whereas depth meant the fraction of total T cells that were SARS-CoV-2-associated. Using the MIRA data, every spike-specific TCR was mapped to the spike region that the TCR reacted to and assigned to either a CD4 or a CD8 class. Log10-transformed breadth and depth values were compared by one-way ANOVA with Sidak's multiple comparisons tests. In its TCRdb copy, this immuneACCESS table keeps in-frame sequences only and misses some clones. Where compared with another copy, unresolved V genes explain less than half of these, and the others have no known cause. That table supplies the V and J calls and clone size; D and trimming were determined from the DNA. This sample lists fewer than 110,000 clones; about 85% were detected once. Approximately 4.8% of the sample is held by the ten biggest clonotypes.

This specimen's time point label, interpreted: about 28 days (+/-7) after the second vaccine dose. Because spike-specific TCR depth and breadth did not differ between the two schedules, AZD1222 recipients who got a second dose at roughly 4 weeks were pooled with those who got a second dose at roughly 12 weeks. The vaccinee samples were drawn from two UK trials, COV001 and COV002, one of which was a single-blind randomized controlled phase 2/3 trial testing AZD1222 (ChAdOx1 nCoV-19) in healthy adults. Trial participant PBMC samples were collected at day 0 and day 28 after the second dose for TCRbeta chain sequencing. Summary of the overall study and its limitations: CD4 TCRs associated with the vaccine covered the entire spike protein, and the dominant responses were in regions 160-218 and 743-854. Participants were mostly white British, with more females than males. The authors suggested clonal diversity may have been underestimated. Conclusions about previously exposed vaccinees are limited because only 5 or 6 AZD1222 recipients were SARS-CoV-2 seropositive at baseline. No day 14 peak-response samples were available, so repertoires were characterized only after the peak T cell response. Nearly half of unique spike-specific TCRs reportedly recognized epitopes outside regions mutated in the B.1.351 and B.1.1.7 variants. In the small 56-69-year group, the increase in depth fell short of significance, most likely because of low power. After two AZD1222 doses, both the breadth and the depth of spike-specific TCRs were significantly higher than at day 0 and than in MenACWY recipients.

From V the trimming removes 6 bases and from J it removes 4 bases, while the gene matches leave 7 bases of the junction unaccounted for. Sequences LNHNV (CDR1) and YYDKDF (CDR2) are obtained from the germline V gene (reference sequence). From the cysteine up to the phenylalanine, the CDR3 has a length of 15 residues. Only the CDR3 region is kept as DNA, spanning 45 bases read in frame from base 1. The clonotype originates from an adult who received the AZD1222 COVID-19 vaccine. The specimen was peripheral blood, collected 28 days after the second AZD1222 dose. Here the chain combines TRBV15 and TRBJ1-2, and TRBD1 matches 11 of the central bases. The DNA sequence is given as TGTGCCACCAGTGGACAGGGGGCAAATTCCTATGGCTACACCTTC. This is translated as CATSGQGANSYGYTF. With the rest looked up from the reference TRBV15 and TRBJ1-2 genes rather than sequenced, the full variable domain is DAMVIQNPRYQVTQFGKPVTLSCSQTLNHNVMYWYQQKSSQAPKLLFHYYDKDFNNEADTPDNFQSRRPNTSFCFLDIRSPGLGDTAMYLCATSGQGANSYGYTFGSGTRLTVV.